A single sample gave rise to the 5 T cell receptor beta chains below, sequenced in a study of radiotherapy plus CTLA-4 blockade in lung cancer. The table came from immunoSEQ multiplex PCR; TCRdb's copy has only in-frame clones and leaves some out. The sample records around 100,000 clones, around 84% being singletons. The sample here was peripheral blood, taken from a patient treated with radiotherapy plus ipilimumab. The receptors were sampled from a human donor with non-small cell lung cancer that progressed on radiotherapy plus ipilimumab. Some clones in this sample may be carry-over from other donors' samples.

The chain has TRBV13 and TRBJ2-1, with 7 bases lining up with TRBD1. The junction had 6 bases not matched to a gene; V was cut back by 6 bases and J by 10 bases. CDR3 length equals 12 residues. CDR1 PRHDT and CDR2 FYEKMQ come from the germline V gene (reference sequence). The CDR3 reads CASRGDRAEQFF. CDR3 bases: TGTGCCAGCAGGGGTGACAGGGCCGAGCAGTTCTTC.

The chain is built from TRBV15 and TRBJ1-2, with D maybe TRBD1 (5 bases). The germline V and J ends were trimmed by 0 bases and 8 bases, with 13 bases remaining between them. Per the germline V gene, CDR1 is LNHNV and CDR2 is YYDKDF (reference sequence). The CDR3 length is 14 residues. This chain's CDR3 is CATSRDGSGRGYTF. The CDR3 DNA is TGTGCCACCAGCAGAGATGGTTCAGGGCGAGGCTACACCTTC.

This chain connects TRBV5-1 to TRBJ1-1; D unresolved. The CDR3 loop spans 13 amino acids. V shed 0 bases and J shed 5 bases, with 8 bases lying between them. The germline V gene has CDR1 SGHRS and CDR2 YFSETQ. CDR3 region: CASSLDGETEAFF. CDR3 DNA sequence: TGCGCCAGCAGCTTGGATGGGGAGACTGAAGCTTTCTTT.

The chain uses TRBV28 and TRBJ1-2; D not certain. This CDR3 comprises 12 residues. The V gene's germline CDR1 is MDHEN and CDR2 SYDVKM. V was shortened by 5 bases and J by 4 bases, with 8 bases between the two germline ends. The DNA for the CDR3 is TGTGCCAGCAGTATCAACAGCTATGGCTACACCTTC. Protein product: CASSINSYGYTF.

This chain connects TRBV6-5 to TRBJ2-7, with TRBD2 matching 9 bases. V was pared by 4 bases and J by 5 bases, with 9 bases of the junction left unmatched. Germline CDR1 MNHEY, CDR2 SVGAGI. This CDR3 is 15 amino acids long. For the CDR3, the DNA is TGTGCCAGCAGTTCCCCAGCGGGGGGAATAAACGAGCAGTACTTC. It yields the protein CASSSPAGGINEQYF.